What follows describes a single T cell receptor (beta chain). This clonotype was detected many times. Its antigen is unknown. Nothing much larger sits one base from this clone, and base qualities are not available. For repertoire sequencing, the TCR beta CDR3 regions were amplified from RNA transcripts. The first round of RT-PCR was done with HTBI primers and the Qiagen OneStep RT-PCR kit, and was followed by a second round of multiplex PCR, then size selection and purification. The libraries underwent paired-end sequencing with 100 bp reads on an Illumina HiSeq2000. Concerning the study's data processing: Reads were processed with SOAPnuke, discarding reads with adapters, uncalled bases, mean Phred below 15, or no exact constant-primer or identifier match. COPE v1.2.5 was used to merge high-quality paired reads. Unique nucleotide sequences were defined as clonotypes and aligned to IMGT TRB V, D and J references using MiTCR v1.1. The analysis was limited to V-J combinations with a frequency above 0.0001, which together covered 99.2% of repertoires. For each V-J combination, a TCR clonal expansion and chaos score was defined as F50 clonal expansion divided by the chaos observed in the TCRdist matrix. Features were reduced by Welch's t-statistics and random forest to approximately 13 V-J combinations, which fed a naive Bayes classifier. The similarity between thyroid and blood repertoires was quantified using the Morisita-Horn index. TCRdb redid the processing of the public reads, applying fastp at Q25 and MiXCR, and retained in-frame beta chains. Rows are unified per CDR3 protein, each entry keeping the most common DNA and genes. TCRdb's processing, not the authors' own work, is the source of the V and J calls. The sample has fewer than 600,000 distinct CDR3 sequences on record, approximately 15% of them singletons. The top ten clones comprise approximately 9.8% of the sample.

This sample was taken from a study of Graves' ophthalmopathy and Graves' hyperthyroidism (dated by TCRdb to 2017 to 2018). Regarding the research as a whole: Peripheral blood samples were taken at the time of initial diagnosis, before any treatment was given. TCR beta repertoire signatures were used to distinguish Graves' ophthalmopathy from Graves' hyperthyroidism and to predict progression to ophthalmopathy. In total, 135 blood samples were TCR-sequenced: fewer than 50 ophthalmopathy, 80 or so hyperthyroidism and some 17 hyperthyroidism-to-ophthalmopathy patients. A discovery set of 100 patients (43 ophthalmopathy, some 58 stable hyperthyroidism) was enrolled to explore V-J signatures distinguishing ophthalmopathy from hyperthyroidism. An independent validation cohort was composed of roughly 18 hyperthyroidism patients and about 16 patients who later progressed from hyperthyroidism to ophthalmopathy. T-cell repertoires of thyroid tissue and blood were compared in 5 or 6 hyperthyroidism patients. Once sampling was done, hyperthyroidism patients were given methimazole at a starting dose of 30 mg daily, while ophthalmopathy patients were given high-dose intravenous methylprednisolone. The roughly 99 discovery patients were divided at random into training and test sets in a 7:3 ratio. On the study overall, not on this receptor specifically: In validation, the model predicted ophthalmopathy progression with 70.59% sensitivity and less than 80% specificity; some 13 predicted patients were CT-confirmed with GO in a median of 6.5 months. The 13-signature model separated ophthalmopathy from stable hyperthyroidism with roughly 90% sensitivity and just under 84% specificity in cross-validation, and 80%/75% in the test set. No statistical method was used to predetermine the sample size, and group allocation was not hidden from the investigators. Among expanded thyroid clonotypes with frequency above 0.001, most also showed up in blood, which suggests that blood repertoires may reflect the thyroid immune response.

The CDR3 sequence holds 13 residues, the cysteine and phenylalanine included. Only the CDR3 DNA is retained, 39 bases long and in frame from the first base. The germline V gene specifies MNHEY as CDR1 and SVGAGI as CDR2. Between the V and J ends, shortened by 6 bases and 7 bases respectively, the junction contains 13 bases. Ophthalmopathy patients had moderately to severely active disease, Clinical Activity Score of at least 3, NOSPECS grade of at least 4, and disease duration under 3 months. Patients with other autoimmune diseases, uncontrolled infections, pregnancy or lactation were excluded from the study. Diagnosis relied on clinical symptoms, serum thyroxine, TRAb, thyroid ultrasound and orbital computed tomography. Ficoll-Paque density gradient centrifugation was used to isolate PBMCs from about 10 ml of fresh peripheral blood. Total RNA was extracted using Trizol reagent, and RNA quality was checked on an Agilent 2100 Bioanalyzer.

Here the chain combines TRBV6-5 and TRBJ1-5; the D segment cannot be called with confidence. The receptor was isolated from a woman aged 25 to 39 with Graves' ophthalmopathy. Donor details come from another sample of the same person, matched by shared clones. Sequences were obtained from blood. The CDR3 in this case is CASRAEQLQPQHF. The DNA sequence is TGTGCCAGCAGAGCAGAACAGCTGCAGCCCCAGCATTTT.